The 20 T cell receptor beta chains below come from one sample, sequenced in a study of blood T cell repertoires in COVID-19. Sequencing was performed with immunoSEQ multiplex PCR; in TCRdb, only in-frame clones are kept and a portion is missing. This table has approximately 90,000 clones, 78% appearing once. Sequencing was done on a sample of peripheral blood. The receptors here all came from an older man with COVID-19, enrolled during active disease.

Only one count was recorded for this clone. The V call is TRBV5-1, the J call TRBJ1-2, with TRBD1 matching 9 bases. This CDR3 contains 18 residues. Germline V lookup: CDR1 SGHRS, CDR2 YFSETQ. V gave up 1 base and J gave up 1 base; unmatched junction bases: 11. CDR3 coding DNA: TGCGCCAGCAGCTTGAATTCTGGGGGGACAGGGCGTAACTATGGCTACACCTTC. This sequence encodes CASSLNSGGTGRNYGYTF.

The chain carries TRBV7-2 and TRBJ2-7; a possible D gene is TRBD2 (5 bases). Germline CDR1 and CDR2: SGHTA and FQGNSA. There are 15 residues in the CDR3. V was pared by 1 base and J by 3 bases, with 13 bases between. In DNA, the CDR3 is TGTGCCAGCAGCTTAGTATATAGCGACCACTACGAGCAGTACTTC. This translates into CASSLVYSDHYEQYF.

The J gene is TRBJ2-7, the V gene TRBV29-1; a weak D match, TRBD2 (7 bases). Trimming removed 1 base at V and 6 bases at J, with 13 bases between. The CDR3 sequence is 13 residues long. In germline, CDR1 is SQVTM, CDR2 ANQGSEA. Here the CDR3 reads CSVEVSGGGEQYF. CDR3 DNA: TGCAGCGTTGAAGTCTCGGGGGGCGGCGAGCAGTACTTC.

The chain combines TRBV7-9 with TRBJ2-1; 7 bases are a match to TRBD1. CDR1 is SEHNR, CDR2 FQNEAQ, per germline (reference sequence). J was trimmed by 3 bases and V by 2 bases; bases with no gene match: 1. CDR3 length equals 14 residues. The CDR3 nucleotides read TGTGCCAGCAGCTTAACAGGGGACTACAATGAGCAGTTCTTC. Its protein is CASSLTGDYNEQFF.

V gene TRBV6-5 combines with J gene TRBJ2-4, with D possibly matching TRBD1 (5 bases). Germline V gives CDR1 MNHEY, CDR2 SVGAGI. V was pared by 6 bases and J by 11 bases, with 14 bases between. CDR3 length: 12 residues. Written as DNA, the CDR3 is TGTGCCAGCAGCACGTGGGGCGTCGTTCAGTACTTC. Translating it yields CASSTWGVVQYF.

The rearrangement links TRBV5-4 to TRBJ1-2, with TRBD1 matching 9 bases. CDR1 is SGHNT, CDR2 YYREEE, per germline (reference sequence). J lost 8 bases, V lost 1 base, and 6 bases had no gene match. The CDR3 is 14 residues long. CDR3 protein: CASSLIGTGIGYTF. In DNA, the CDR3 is TGTGCCAGCAGCTTGATCGGGACAGGGATCGGCTACACCTTC.

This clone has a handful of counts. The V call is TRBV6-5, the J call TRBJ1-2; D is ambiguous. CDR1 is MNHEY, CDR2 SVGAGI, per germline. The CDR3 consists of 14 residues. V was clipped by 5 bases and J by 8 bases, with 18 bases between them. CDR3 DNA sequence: TGTGCCAGCAGTCCCCTGGAGCCTTTAAAGGGCTACACCTTC. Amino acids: CASSPLEPLKGYTF.

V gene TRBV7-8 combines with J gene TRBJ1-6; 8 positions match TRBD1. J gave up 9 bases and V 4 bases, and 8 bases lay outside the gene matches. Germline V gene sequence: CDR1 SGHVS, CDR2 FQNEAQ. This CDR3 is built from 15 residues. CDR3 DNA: TGTGCCAGCAGCTCCGGACAGGGTCTGGGTTCACCCCTCCACTTT. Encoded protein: CASSSGQGLGSPLHF.

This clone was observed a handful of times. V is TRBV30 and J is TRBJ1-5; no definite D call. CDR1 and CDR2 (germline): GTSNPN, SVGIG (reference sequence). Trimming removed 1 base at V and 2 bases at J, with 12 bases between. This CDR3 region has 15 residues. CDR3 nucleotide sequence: TGTGCCTGGAGTGCCGGTTCTTCTGGCAATCAGCCCCAGCATTTT. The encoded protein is CAWSAGSSGNQPQHF.

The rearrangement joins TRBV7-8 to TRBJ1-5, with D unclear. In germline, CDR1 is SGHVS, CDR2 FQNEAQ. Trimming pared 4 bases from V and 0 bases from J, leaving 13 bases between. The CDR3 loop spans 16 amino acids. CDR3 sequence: CASSSFSTYSNQPQHF. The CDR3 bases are TGTGCCAGCAGCTCCTTCTCAACTTATAGCAATCAGCCCCAGCATTTT.

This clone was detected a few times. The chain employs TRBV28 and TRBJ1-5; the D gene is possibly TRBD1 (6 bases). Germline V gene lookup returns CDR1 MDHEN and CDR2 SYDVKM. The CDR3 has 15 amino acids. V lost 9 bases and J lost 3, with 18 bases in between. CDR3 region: CARWRVGQPNQPQHF. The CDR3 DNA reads TGTGCCAGGTGGCGTGTCGGACAGCCCAATCAGCCCCAGCATTTT.

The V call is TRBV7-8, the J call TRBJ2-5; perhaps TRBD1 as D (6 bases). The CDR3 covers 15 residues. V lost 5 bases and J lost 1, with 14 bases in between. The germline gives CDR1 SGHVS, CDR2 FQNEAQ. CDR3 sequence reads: CASSTRDTFQETQYF. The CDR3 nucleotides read TGTGCCAGCAGCACCCGGGACACCTTCCAAGAGACCCAGTACTTC.

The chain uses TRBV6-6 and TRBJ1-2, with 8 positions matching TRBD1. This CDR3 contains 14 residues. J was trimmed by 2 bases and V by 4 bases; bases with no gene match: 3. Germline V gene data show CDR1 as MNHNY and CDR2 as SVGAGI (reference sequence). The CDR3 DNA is TGTGCCAGCAGTTTACAGGGGGAAAACTATGGCTACACCTTC. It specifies CASSLQGENYGYTF.

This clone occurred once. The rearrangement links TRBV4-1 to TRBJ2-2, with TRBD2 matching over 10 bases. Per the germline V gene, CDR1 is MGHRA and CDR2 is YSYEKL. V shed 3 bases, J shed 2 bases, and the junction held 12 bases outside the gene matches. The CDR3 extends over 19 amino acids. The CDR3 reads CASSQQLASGGRNTGELFF. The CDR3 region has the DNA TGCGCCAGCAGCCAGCAACTAGCTAGCGGGGGCCGTAACACCGGGGAGCTGTTTTTT.

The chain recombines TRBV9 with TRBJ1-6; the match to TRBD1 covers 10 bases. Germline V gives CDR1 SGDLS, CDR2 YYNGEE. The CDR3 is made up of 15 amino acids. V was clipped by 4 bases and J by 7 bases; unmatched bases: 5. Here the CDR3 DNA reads TGTGCCAGCAGCTACTCGGGACAGGGGAATTCACCCCTCCACTTT. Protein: CASSYSGQGNSPLHF. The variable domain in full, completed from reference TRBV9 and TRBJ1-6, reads DSGVTQTPKHLITATGQRVTLRCSPRSGDLSVYWYQQSLDQGLQFLIQYYNGEERAKGNILERFSAQQFPDLHSELNLSSLELGDSALYFCASSYSGQGNSPLHFGNGTRLTVT.

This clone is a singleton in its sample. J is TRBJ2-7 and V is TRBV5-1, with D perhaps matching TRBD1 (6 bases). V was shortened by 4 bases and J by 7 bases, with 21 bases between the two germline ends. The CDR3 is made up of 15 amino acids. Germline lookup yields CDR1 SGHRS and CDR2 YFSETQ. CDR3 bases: TGCGCCAGCAGCCGCCCCGGACAGAGTACCGGGGAGCAGTACTTC. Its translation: CASSRPGQSTGEQYF.

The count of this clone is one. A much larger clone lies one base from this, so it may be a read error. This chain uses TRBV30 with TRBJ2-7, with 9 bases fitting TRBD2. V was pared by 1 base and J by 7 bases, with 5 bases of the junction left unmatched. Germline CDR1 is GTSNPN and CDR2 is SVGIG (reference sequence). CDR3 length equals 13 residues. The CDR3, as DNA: TGTGCCTGGAGTGGGGGCGGGGGGGGAGAGCAGTACTTC. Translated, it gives CAWSGGGGGEQYF.

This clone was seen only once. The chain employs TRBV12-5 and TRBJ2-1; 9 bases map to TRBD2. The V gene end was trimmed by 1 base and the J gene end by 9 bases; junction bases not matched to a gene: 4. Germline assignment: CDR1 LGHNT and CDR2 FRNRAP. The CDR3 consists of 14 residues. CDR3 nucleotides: TGTGCTAGTGGTTTGGGCGCTAGCGGGACTGAGCAGTTCTTC. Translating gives CASGLGASGTEQFF.

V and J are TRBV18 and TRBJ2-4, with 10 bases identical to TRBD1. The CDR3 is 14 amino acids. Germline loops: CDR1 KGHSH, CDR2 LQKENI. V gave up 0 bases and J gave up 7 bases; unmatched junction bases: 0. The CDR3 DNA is TGTGCCAGCTCACCACCGGACAGGGGGAACATTCAGTACTTC. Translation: CASSPPDRGNIQYF.

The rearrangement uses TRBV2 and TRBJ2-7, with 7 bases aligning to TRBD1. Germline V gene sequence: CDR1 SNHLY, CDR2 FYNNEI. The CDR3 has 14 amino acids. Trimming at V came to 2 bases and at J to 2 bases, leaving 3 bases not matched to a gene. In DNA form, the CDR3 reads TGTGCCAGCAGTGAAACCGGACAGGCCTACGAGCAGTACTTC. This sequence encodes CASSETGQAYEQYF.